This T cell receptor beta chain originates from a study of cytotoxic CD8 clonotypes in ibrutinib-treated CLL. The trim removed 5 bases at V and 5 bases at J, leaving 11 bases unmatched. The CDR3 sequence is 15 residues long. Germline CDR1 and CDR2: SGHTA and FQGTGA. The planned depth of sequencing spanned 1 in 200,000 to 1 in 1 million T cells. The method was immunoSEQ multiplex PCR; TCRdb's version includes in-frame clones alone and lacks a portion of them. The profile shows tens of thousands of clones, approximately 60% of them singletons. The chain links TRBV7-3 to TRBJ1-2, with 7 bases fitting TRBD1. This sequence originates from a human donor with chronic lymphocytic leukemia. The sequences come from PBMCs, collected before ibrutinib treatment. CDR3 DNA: TGTGCCAGCAGCCCGACGACAGGGCGACCTTATGGCTACACCTTC. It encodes CASSPTTGRPYGYTF. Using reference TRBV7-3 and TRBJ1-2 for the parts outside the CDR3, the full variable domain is GAGVSQTPSNKVTEKGKYVELRCDPISGHTALYWYRQSLGQGPEFLIYFQGTGAADDSGLPNDRFFAVRPEGSVSTLKIQRTERGDSAVYLCASSPTTGRPYGYTFGSGTRLTVV.